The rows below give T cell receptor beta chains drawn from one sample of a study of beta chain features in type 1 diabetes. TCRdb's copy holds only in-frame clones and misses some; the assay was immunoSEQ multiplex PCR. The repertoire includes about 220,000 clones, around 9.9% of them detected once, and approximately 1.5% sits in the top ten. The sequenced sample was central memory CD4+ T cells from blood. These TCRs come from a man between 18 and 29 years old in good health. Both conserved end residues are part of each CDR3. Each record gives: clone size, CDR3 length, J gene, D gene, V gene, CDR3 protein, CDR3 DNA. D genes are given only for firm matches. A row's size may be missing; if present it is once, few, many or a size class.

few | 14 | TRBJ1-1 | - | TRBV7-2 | CASSLRTVNTEAFF | TGTGCCAGCAGCCTCCGGACGGTGAACACTGAAGCTTTCTTT
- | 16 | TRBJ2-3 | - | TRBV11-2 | CASSLARADSTDTQYF | TGTGCCAGCAGCTTAGCCAGGGCGGATAGCACAGATACGCAGTATTTT
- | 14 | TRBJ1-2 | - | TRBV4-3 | CASSHTGSPYGYTF | TGCGCCAGCAGCCACACAGGGTCTCCCTATGGCTACACCTTC
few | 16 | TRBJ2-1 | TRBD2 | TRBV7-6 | CASSYGLAGSPGEQFF | TGTGCCAGCAGCTATGGACTAGCGGGATCCCCGGGTGAGCAGTTCTTC
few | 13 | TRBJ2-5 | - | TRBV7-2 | CASSTPRDPAQYF | TGTGCCAGCAGCACCCCTAGGGATCCGGCCCAGTACTTC
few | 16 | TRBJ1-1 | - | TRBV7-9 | CASSLKTGPMNTEAFF | TGTGCCAGCAGCTTGAAAACGGGGCCAATGAACACTGAAGCTTTCTTT
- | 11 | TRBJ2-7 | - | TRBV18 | CASSQGFEQYF | TGTGCCAGCTCCCAAGGCTTCGAGCAGTACTTC
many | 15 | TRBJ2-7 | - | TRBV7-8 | CASSLRGGENYEQYF | TGTGCCAGCAGCTTACGCGGCGGCGAGAATTACGAGCAGTACTTC
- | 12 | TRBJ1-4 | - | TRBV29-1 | CSVTGSNEKLFF | TGCAGCGTGACAGGATCTAATGAAAAACTGTTTTTT
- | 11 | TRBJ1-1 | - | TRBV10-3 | CAIGGYGEAFF | TGTGCCATCGGGGGGTACGGTGAAGCTTTCTTT
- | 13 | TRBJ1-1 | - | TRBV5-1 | CASSFGFNTEAFF | TGCGCCAGCAGCTTTGGATTCAACACTGAAGCTTTCTTT
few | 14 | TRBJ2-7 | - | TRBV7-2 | CASSLLGGGYEQYF | TGTGCCAGCAGCTTACTGGGAGGGGGTTACGAGCAGTACTTC
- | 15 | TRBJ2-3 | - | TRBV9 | CASSSYGDTQDTQYF | TGTGCCAGCAGCTCCTATGGGGACACACAAGATACGCAGTATTTT
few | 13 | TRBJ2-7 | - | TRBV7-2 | CASSSLLRGEQYF | TGTGCCAGCAGCTCGCTGTTGAGAGGCGAGCAGTACTTC
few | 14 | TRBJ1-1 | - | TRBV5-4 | CASSFRNMNTEAFF | TGTGCCAGCAGCTTTCGAAACATGAACACTGAAGCTTTCTTT
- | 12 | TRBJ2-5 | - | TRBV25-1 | CASSLREETQYF | TGTGCCAGCAGTCTCAGAGAAGAGACCCAGTACTTC
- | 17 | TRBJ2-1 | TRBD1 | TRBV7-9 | CASSLVTGGFRYNEQFF | TGTGCCAGCAGCTTAGTGACAGGGGGATTTCGCTACAATGAGCAGTTCTTC
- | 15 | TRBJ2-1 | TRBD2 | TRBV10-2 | CASRPSSGSINEQFF | TGCGCCAGCAGACCCTCTAGCGGGAGCATAAATGAGCAGTTCTTC
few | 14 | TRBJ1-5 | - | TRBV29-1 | CSAGGPDANQPQHF | TGCAGCGCCGGAGGTCCGGACGCCAATCAGCCCCAGCATTTT
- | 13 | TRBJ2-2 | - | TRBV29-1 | CSASSTASGELFF | TGCAGCGCCTCCTCCACCGCTTCCGGGGAGCTGTTTTTT
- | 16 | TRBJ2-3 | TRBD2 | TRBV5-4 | CASSSGLAGYTDTQYF | TGTGCCAGCAGTTCTGGACTAGCGGGTTACACAGATACGCAGTATTTT
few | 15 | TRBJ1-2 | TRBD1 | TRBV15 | CATSIGTGGSYGYTF | TGTGCCACCAGCATAGGGACAGGGGGCTCCTATGGCTACACCTTC
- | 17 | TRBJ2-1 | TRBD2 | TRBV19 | CASSILGGLAGGNEQFF | TGTGCCAGTAGTATATTGGGAGGACTAGCGGGAGGCAATGAGCAGTTCTTC
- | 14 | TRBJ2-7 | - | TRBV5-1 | CASSLQGSSYEQYF | TGCGCCAGCAGCTTACAGGGCAGCTCCTACGAGCAGTACTTC
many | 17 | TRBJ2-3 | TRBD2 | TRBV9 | CASSPRTSGMNTDTQYF | TGTGCCAGCAGCCCGCGGACTAGCGGGATGAACACAGATACGCAGTATTTT
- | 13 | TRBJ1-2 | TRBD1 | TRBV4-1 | CASSLGRGPGYTF | TGCGCCAGCAGCCTCGGTAGGGGGCCTGGCTACACCTTC
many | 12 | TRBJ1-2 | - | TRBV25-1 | CASSELSGGYTF | TGTGCCAGCAGTGAATTATCCGGTGGCTACACCTTC
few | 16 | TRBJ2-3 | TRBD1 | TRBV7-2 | CASSPRDRAWTDTQYF | TGTGCCAGCAGCCCGAGGGACAGGGCCTGGACAGATACGCAGTATTTT
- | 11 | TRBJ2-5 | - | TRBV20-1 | CSASHLQTQYF | TGCAGTGCTAGTCATCTCCAGACCCAGTACTTC
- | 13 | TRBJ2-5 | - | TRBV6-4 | CASSEGPGETQYF | TGTGCCAGCAGTGAAGGGCCGGGGGAGACCCAGTACTTC
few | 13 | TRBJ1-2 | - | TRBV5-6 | CASSGLKAYGYTF | TGTGCCAGCAGCGGATTAAAGGCCTATGGCTACACCTTC
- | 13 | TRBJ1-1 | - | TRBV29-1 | CSVGPGSDTEAFF | TGCAGCGTTGGCCCTGGGTCGGACACTGAAGCTTTCTTT
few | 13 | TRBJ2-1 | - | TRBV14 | CASSLGLYNEQFF | TGTGCCAGCAGCCTTGGGCTGTACAATGAGCAGTTCTTC
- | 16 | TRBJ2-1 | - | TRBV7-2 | CASSMHSVITANEQFF | TGTGCCAGCAGCATGCACAGTGTTATAACTGCTAATGAGCAGTTCTTC
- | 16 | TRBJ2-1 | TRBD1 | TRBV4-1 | CASSPTAGQANTEQFF | TGCGCCAGCAGCCCGACGGCAGGACAGGCAAATACTGAGCAGTTCTTC
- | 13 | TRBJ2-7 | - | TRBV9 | CASSVEGNHEQYF | TGTGCCAGCAGCGTAGAGGGTAACCACGAGCAGTACTTC
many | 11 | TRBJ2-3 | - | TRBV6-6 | CASSPSHTQYF | TGTGCCAGCAGCCCCTCCCATACGCAGTATTTT
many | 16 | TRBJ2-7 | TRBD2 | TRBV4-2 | CASSQGTSGSGYEQYF | TGTGCCAGCAGCCAGGGAACCAGCGGGAGTGGGTACGAGCAGTACTTC
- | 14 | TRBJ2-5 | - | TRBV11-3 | CASSFGGDRETQYF | TGTGCCAGCAGCTTCGGTGGGGACCGAGAGACCCAGTACTTC
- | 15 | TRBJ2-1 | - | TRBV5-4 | CASSMGLSTYNEQFF | TGTGCCAGCAGCATGGGACTTTCAACCTACAATGAGCAGTTCTTC
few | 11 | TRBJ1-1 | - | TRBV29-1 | CSVDSEPRAFF | TGCAGCGTTGACTCCGAACCTAGGGCTTTCTTT
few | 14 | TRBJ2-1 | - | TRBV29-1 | CSAERGRSDNEQFF | TGCAGCGCCGAGAGGGGGAGGTCCGACAATGAGCAGTTCTTC
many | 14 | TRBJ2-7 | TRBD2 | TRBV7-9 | CASSPTSGSYEQYF | TGTGCCAGCAGCCCGACTAGCGGCTCCTACGAGCAGTACTTC
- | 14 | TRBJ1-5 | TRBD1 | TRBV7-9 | CASSHSGTAPPQHF | TGTGCCAGCAGCCATTCCGGGACAGCACCACCCCAGCATTTT
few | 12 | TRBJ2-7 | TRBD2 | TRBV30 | CACRGRAYEQYF | TGTGCCTGCCGCGGGAGGGCCTACGAGCAGTACTTC
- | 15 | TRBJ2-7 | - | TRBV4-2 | CASSHHRPRSYEQYF | TGTGCCAGCAGCCATCACAGGCCTAGATCCTACGAGCAGTACTTC
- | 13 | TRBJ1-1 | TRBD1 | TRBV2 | CASRTGMNTEAFF | TGTGCCAGCAGGACAGGGATGAACACTGAAGCTTTCTTT
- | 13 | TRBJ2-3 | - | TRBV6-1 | CASRPVGADTQYF | TGTGCCAGCAGACCGGTTGGTGCAGATACGCAGTATTTT
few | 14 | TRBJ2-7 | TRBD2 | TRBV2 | CASSRGDSGLNLYF | TGTGCCAGCAGCCGGGGTGATAGCGGGCTTAATCTGTACTTC
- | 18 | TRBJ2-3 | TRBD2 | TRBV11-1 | CASSSRVASGTSTDTQYF | TGTGCCAGCAGCTCCCGAGTGGCTAGCGGCACTAGCACAGATACGCAGTATTTT
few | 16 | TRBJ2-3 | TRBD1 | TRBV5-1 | CASSLLTGGRTDTQYF | TGCGCCAGCAGCTTATTGACAGGGGGAAGAACAGATACGCAGTATTTT
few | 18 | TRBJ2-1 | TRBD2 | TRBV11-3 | CASSLAPGLADSYNEQFF | TGTGCCAGCAGCTTAGCCCCCGGACTAGCGGACTCCTACAATGAGCAGTTCTTC
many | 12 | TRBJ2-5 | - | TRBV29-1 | CSARPQRETQYF | TGCAGCGCCAGACCTCAGCGGGAGACCCAGTACTTC
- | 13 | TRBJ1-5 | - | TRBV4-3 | CASSQDLSQPQHF | TGCGCCAGCAGCCAAGATCTCTCTCAGCCCCAGCATTTT
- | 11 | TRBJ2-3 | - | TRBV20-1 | CSAPLLAAQYF | TGCAGTGCCCCCCTCTTGGCAGCGCAGTATTTT
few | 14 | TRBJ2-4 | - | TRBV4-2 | CASSQEGAKNIQYF | TGTGCCAGCAGCCAAGAGGGGGCCAAAAACATTCAGTACTTC
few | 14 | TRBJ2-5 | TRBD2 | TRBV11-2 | CASSSTLGGETQYF | TGTGCCAGCAGCTCAACACTCGGGGGGGAGACCCAGTACTTC